These T cell receptor beta chains were read from a single sample in a study of control samples from healthy donors and cancer patients. TCRdb keeps only in-frame clones here, not all; method: immunoSEQ multiplex PCR. The sample lists approximately 87,000 clones, more than 85% seen once, with 1.3% in the top ten. The sequenced sample consisted of PBMCs. The receptors originated from a woman in her thirties or forties with lung cancer. Each CDR3 is given with its conserved first and last residue. The order of the fields is V gene, D gene, J gene, clone size, CDR3 protein, CDR3 DNA. A D gene is named only where the DNA matches it firmly. Clone size is shown for a subset of rows, as once, few, many or a class of expanded clone.

>TRBV5-1|TRBD1|TRBJ1-4|NA
CASSLGQGDEKLFF
TGCGCCAGCAGCTTGGGACAGGGGGATGAAAAACTGTTTTTT
>TRBV6-5|NA|TRBJ1-1|NA
CASSYSPGPDAEAFF
TGTGCCAGCAGTTACTCGCCGGGTCCTGACGCTGAAGCTTTCTTT
>TRBV9|NA|TRBJ2-1|NA
CASSAGTSTGNEQFF
TGTGCCAGCAGCGCCGGGACCTCAACCGGCAATGAGCAGTTCTTC
>TRBV2|NA|TRBJ2-3|NA
CASSEHLGRSTDTQYF
TGTGCCAGCAGTGAACACCTGGGCAGGAGCACAGATACGCAGTATTTT
>TRBV15|NA|TRBJ2-5|NA
CASGGETQYF
TGTGCCTCGGGTGGGGAGACCCAGTACTTC
>TRBV5-1|TRBD2|TRBJ2-5|NA
CASSSSSGQETQYF
TGCGCCAGCAGCTCCTCTAGCGGACAAGAGACCCAGTACTTC
>TRBV5-5|TRBD1|TRBJ1-6|once
CASSLRRTGDSPLHF
TGTGCCAGCAGCTTGCGTCGGACAGGGGATTCACCCCTCCACTTT
>TRBV5-1|NA|TRBJ1-2|NA
CASSPIQTSNYGYTF
TGCGCCAGCAGCCCAATCCAGACCTCTAACTATGGCTACACCTTC
>TRBV25-1|TRBD1|TRBJ2-3|NA
CASQLTGTVTDTQYF
TGTGCCAGCCAACTGACAGGGACGGTGACAGATACGCAGTATTTT
>TRBV5-1|TRBD1|TRBJ1-1|NA
CASTPGQGDTEAFF
TGCGCCAGCACGCCTGGACAGGGGGACACTGAAGCTTTCTTT
>TRBV5-1|NA|TRBJ2-5|once
CASRLGDWGDQETQYF
TGCGCCAGCAGATTGGGGGACTGGGGGGATCAAGAGACCCAGTACTTC
>TRBV14|NA|TRBJ1-4|NA
CASSPRLTNEKLFF
TGTGCCAGCAGCCCGAGGTTAACTAATGAAAAACTGTTTTTT
>TRBV20-1|NA|TRBJ2-5|NA
CSASGGVGFDQETQYF
TGCAGTGCCAGTGGGGGCGTGGGGTTCGACCAAGAGACCCAGTACTTC
>TRBV9|NA|TRBJ2-3|once
CASSSNGATDTQYF
TGTGCCAGCAGCTCTAACGGGGCCACAGATACGCAGTATTTT
>TRBV27|NA|TRBJ2-5|NA
CASSFQGTQETQYF
TGTGCCAGCAGTTTCCAGGGTACTCAAGAGACCCAGTACTTC
>TRBV28|NA|TRBJ1-4|NA
CASSFPIATNEKLFF
TGTGCCAGCAGTTTTCCGATTGCAACTAATGAAAAACTGTTTTTT
>TRBV11-2|TRBD2|TRBJ2-5|NA
CASSLGVLAGGETQYF
TGTGCCAGCAGCTTAGGCGTGCTAGCGGGGGGAGAGACCCAGTACTTC
>TRBV12-5|NA|TRBJ1-5|once
CASGFGEASNQPQHF
TGTGCTAGTGGTTTTGGAGAAGCGAGCAATCAGCCCCAGCATTTT
>TRBV6-6|TRBD1|TRBJ1-2|NA
CATQGDRTGVYGYTF
TGTGCCACCCAAGGGGACCGGACAGGGGTCTATGGCTACACCTTC
>TRBV28|TRBD1|TRBJ2-5|NA
CASSRQGVETQYF
TGTGCCAGCAGTCGACAGGGGGTGGAGACCCAGTACTTC
>TRBV5-1|TRBD1|TRBJ2-3|NA
CASSWGQGSSTDTQYF
TGCGCCAGCAGCTGGGGACAGGGATCCAGCACAGATACGCAGTATTTT
>TRBV18|NA|TRBJ1-6|NA
CASGLSWDSPLHF
TGTGCCAGCGGACTTTCTTGGGATTCACCCCTCCACTTT